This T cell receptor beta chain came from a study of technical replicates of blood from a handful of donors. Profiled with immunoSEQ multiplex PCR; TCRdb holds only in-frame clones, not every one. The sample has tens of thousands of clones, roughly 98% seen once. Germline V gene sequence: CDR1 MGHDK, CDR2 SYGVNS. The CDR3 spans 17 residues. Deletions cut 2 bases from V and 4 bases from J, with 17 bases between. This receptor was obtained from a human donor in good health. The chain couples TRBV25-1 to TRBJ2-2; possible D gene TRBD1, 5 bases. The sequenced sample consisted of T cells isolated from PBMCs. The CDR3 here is CASSEQGQGWGTGELFF. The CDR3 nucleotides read TGTGCCAGCAGTGAACAGGGTCAGGGTTGGGGCACCGGGGAGCTGTTTTTT.